What follows describes a single TCR beta chain. What it recognizes is unknown. Germline V gene lookup returns CDR1 SGHTA and CDR2 FQGTGA. The CDR3 loop spans 16 amino acids. The V end was cut by 3 bases, the J end by 1 base, with 14 bases between. This sample stems from a study of cytomegalovirus exposure and HLA in healthy donors. Study results and limitations: In an earlier analysis, productive rearrangement rates for most beta V segments clustered near 87% or 30%. In a later analysis, parvovirus B19, influenza, CMV and Epstein-Barr virus appeared linked to several top co-occurrence clusters.

It was with 60 Vbeta and 13 Jbeta primers that the PCR ran. Measured with immunoSEQ multiplex PCR; TCRdb has only the in-frame clones, and not every one. Recorded for this sample: 200,000 or so clones. The chain couples TRBV7-3 to TRBJ2-3, with D tentatively TRBD2 (7 bases). The sequenced material came from PBMCs. The sequence was collected from a girl aged 2 to 10 in good health and CMV-seropositive. The CDR3 DNA reads as TGTGCCAGCAGCTTGAGGGGGGGATTGGGCACAGATACGCAGTATTTT. Translation gives CASSLRGGLGTDTQYF.